The 17 T cell receptor beta chains below come from one sample, sequenced in a study of shared clonotypes between healthy human individuals. Data came from immunoSEQ multiplex PCR; TCRdb stores just in-frame clones and leaves some out. This table holds over a million clones, around 76% found once. The specimen was memory CD4+ T cells sorted from blood. Subset: CD45RA-negative fraction. The receptors here all came from a man aged 18 to 30 in good health.

The V gene is TRBV18, the J gene TRBJ2-7, with TRBD1 matching 7 bases. The CDR3 spans 15 residues. V trimming: 2 bases; J trimming: 4 bases; junction bases outside the gene matches: 8. Germline-derived CDR1 and CDR2 are KGHSH and LQKENI. DNA of the CDR3: TGTGCCAGCTCACCAGGCGACAGGGAATTGTACGAGCAGTACTTC. Translation gives CASSPGDRELYEQYF.

This clone came up once. The chain combines TRBV19 with TRBJ2-3; possibly TRBD1 for D (6 bases). V was shortened by 5 bases and J by 0 bases, with 12 bases between the two germline ends. CDR1 LNHDA and CDR2 SQIVND come from the germline V gene (reference sequence). CDR3 size: 15 residues. The CDR3 sequence is CASSSGTLSTDTQYF. The CDR3 bases are TGTGCCAGTAGTTCCGGGACACTTAGCACAGATACGCAGTATTTT. Drawing the rest from reference TRBV19 and TRBJ2-3, the complete variable domain is DGGITQSPKYLFRKEGQNVTLSCEQNLNHDAMYWYRQDPGQGLRLIYYSQIVNDFQKGDIAEGYSVSREKKESFPLTVTSAQKNPTAFYLCASSSGTLSTDTQYFGPGTRLTVL.

The V gene is TRBV20-1, the J gene TRBJ2-7, with a tentative D call TRBD1 (5 bases). Germline V CDR1 and CDR2: DFQATT, SNEGSKA (reference sequence). Trimming left V 3 bases short and J 6 bases short, with 9 bases between. CDR3 size: 11 residues. This CDR3 reads CSASQGGEQYF. In nucleotides, the CDR3 is TGCAGTGCTAGTCAGGGTGGCGAGCAGTACTTC.

The V gene is TRBV30, the J gene TRBJ1-4; 10 positions match TRBD1. The CDR3 is 13 amino acids. Germline CDR1 and CDR2: GTSNPN and SVGIG (reference sequence). V lost 4 bases, J lost 7 bases, and 3 bases stayed unmatched. The CDR3 nucleotides are TGTGCCTGGAAGGGGGACAGGGGTGAAAAACTGTTTTTT. It yields the protein CAWKGDRGEKLFF. The entire variable domain, with the rest obtained from reference TRBV30 and TRBJ1-4, is as follows: SQTIHQWPATLVQPVGSPLSLECTVEGTSNPNLYWYRQAAGRGLQLLFYSVGIGQISSEVPQNLSASRPQDRQFILSSKKLLLSDSGFYLCAWKGDRGEKLFFGSGTQLSVL.

This clone was seen a few times. The chain employs TRBV7-8 and TRBJ2-6, with 9 bases that match TRBD1. V shed 6 bases and J 0 bases; nucleotides not matched to a gene: 9. The CDR3 runs to 18 residues. Germline V lookup: CDR1 SGHVS, CDR2 FQNEAQ. CDR3 loop: CASRVLGTGISGANVLTF. The CDR3 DNA is TGTGCCAGCAGAGTATTGGGGACAGGGATCTCTGGGGCCAACGTCCTGACTTTC.

The genes are TRBV30 and TRBJ2-1; no firm D call. Germline CDR1 reads GTSNPN; CDR2 reads SVGIG (reference sequence). V lost 4 bases, J lost 9 bases, and 16 bases lay in between. The CDR3 runs to 13 residues. The CDR3 loop reads CAWTAYGWGEQFF. Here the CDR3 DNA reads TGTGCCTGGACAGCTTATGGGTGGGGTGAGCAGTTCTTC.

Remarks on this clone: The likely explanation is a read error, given a far larger clone one base away. The sample holds other DNA sequences that translate to the same CDR3. The rearrangement links TRBV14 to TRBJ2-7; D not certain. The germline V gene has CDR1 SGHDN and CDR2 FVKESK. CDR3 length equals 14 residues. The germline V and J ends were trimmed by 0 bases and 3 bases, with 9 bases remaining between them. The CDR3 DNA reads TGTGCCAGCAGCCAAGAAACCGCTGTCTACGAGCAGTACTTC. This sequence encodes CASSQETAVYEQYF.

The chain links TRBV7-8 to TRBJ1-4; D not resolved. CDR1 is SGHVS, CDR2 FQNEAQ, per germline. The CDR3 consists of 14 residues. V dropped 7 bases and J dropped 4 bases, with 13 bases sitting between them. In DNA, the CDR3 is TGTGCCAGCACTGTCGGCCATATTAATGAAAAACTGTTTTTT. Translating gives CASTVGHINEKLFF.

The V and J genes are TRBV19 and TRBJ1-5; TRBD1 aligns across 11 bases. CDR1 LNHDA and CDR2 SQIVND come from the germline V gene (reference sequence). The CDR3 is 15 residues long. The J segment lost 5 bases and the V segment lost 3 bases, leaving 3 bases of the junction unmatched. The CDR3, as DNA: TGTGCCAGTAGTATTGGGACAGGGGGACATCAGCCCCAGCATTTT. Its protein product is CASSIGTGGHQPQHF.

V is TRBV21-1 and J is TRBJ2-7; the table's D gene call, TRBD2, was not cross checked with the DNA. TRBV21-1 is tagged as a pseudogene. This CDR3 spans 13 amino acids. The CDR3 protein is CASGRGVAYEQYF. CDR3 in DNA: TGTGCCAGCGGGAGGGGTGTTGCCTACGAGCAGTACTTC.

The chain is built from TRBV2 and TRBJ2-1, with D unresolved. Trimming left V 3 bases short and J 2 bases short, with 8 bases between. The CDR3 is made up of 14 amino acids. Germline-derived CDR1 and CDR2 are SNHLY and FYNNEI. CDR3: CASSDGVAYNEQFF. The CDR3 DNA follows: TGTGCCAGCAGTGATGGGGTTGCCTACAATGAGCAGTTCTTC.

The chain uses TRBV5-4 and TRBJ2-7, with 9 bases lining up with TRBD1. This CDR3 is 14 amino acids long. The ends lost 4 bases at V and 2 bases at J; junction bases unmatched: 4. The germline V gene encodes CDR1 SGHNT and CDR2 YYREEE (reference sequence). The CDR3 sequence: CASSGGQGPYEQYF. The CDR3 region has the DNA TGTGCCAGCAGCGGGGGACAGGGCCCCTACGAGCAGTACTTC.

The J gene is TRBJ1-2, the V gene TRBV30; D might be TRBD1 (6 bases). CDR1 and CDR2 (germline): GTSNPN, SVGIG (reference sequence). Deletions cut 4 bases from V and 4 bases from J, with 13 bases between. The CDR3 consists of 13 residues. CDR3 bases: TGTGCCTGGACGGGGGGGGCAGGCTATGGCTACACCTTC. It encodes CAWTGGAGYGYTF.

J is TRBJ2-5 and V is TRBV7-9, with no clear D. Trimming took 2 bases from V and 0 from J, leaving 13 bases between them. This CDR3 spans 16 amino acids. Germline V CDR1 and CDR2: SEHNR, FQNEAQ (reference sequence). The CDR3 sequence is CASSLSNGVNQETQYF. The CDR3 DNA sequence: TGTGCCAGCAGCTTATCGAACGGAGTGAACCAAGAGACCCAGTACTTC.

The chain is built from TRBV5-4 and TRBJ2-1; perhaps D is TRBD1 or TRBD2 (5 bases each). Germline lookup yields CDR1 SGHNT and CDR2 YYREEE (reference sequence). The CDR3 has 15 amino acids. The germline V and J ends were trimmed by 4 bases and 7 bases, with 18 bases remaining between them. The CDR3 nucleotides read TGTGCCAGCAGCCCGGAGGTGGGGAAGGGGAATGAGCAGTTCTTC. Amino acids: CASSPEVGKGNEQFF.

The CDR3 spells CASSQEEANYGYTF. CDR3 DNA: TGCGCCAGCAGCCAAGAAGAGGCTAACTATGGCTACACCTTC. The chain couples TRBV4-1 to TRBJ1-2, with no clear D. The CDR3 spans 14 residues. V lost 0 bases, J lost 0 bases, and 5 bases lay in between. Germline CDR1 MGHRA, CDR2 YSYEKL.

The CDR3 region is CASSISGSPLYGYTF. As DNA, the CDR3 is TGCGCCAGCAGCATATCCGGGTCACCACTCTATGGCTACACCTTC. The V gene is TRBV5-1, the J gene TRBJ1-2; no clear D gene. Germline loops: CDR1 SGHRS, CDR2 YFSETQ. The CDR3 is 15 residues long. Trimming pared 4 bases from V and 4 bases from J, leaving 17 bases between.